This is a list of T cell receptor beta chains from one sample in a study of a mutant IDH1 vaccine in newly diagnosed glioma. Using immunoSEQ multiplex PCR, the repertoire was profiled, and TCRdb retains in-frame clones only, with some absent. The top ten clones hold about an eighth of a sample with approximately 67,000 clones, 75% to 90% of them seen once. These receptors are not linked to any known antigen. The sequencing used PBMCs, collected from a glioma patient whose treatment included an IDH1 peptide vaccine. Receptor source: a man in his late teens or twenties with glioma. Each CDR3 is given with its conserved first and last residue. The D gene is left open where the match is weak. The size field is filled for only some rows; it gives once, few, many or a size class.

cdr3_aa cdr3_nt d_call v_call clone_size j_call
CASSPSGGLGLYGYTF TGTGCCAGCAGCCCCTCAGGGGGTCTGGGGCTCTATGGCTACACCTTC TRBD1 TRBV27 - TRBJ1-2
CASSGGGRETQYF TGTGCCAGTTCCGGAGGGGGAAGAGAGACCCAGTACTTC - TRBV6-5 - TRBJ2-5
CASSPREGQGHPTF TGTGCCAGCAGTCCCAGGGAGGGACAGGGGCACCCAACCTTC TRBD1 TRBV6-1 - TRBJ1-2
CASSPLNSDRAEAFF TGTGCCAGCTCACCACTTAATTCTGACAGGGCTGAAGCTTTCTTT TRBD1 TRBV18 - TRBJ1-1
CAWSVQGQPQYF TGTGCCTGGAGTGTACAGGGGCAGCCGCAGTATTTT TRBD1 TRBV30 - TRBJ2-3
CASSLAQGTNYGYTF TGTGCCAGCAGCTTAGCGCAGGGCACTAACTATGGCTACACCTTC - TRBV7-9 - TRBJ1-2
CASSRQGHSGELFF TGTGCCAGCAGCCGACAGGGTCACTCCGGGGAGCTGTTTTTT TRBD1 TRBV27 - TRBJ2-2
CASSLARGLGGYTF TGTGCCAGCAGCTTGGCCAGGGGGCTAGGTGGCTACACCTTC TRBD1 TRBV5-6 - TRBJ1-2
CASGGGGQKLFF TGCGCCAGCGGCGGGGGGGGGCAAAAACTGTTTTTT - TRBV4-3 - TRBJ1-4
CASSLSRDNYEQYF TGTGCCAGCAGCTTGTCCCGGGACAACTACGAGCAGTACTTC - TRBV7-9 - TRBJ2-7
CAISDTLSYEQYF TGTGCCATCAGTGATACTCTTTCCTACGAGCAGTACTTC - TRBV10-3 - TRBJ2-7
CASSFPGQSYGYTF TGTGCCAGCAGCTTCCCGGGACAGTCCTATGGCTACACCTTC TRBD1 TRBV11-2 - TRBJ1-2
CATSQGGEKLFF TGTGCCACCTCACAGGGTGGGGAAAAACTGTTTTTT - TRBV7-8 - TRBJ1-4
CASSLEAGEGYGYTF TGTGCCAGCAGTTTAGAGGCAGGGGAGGGCTATGGCTACACCTTC - TRBV27 few TRBJ1-2
CSSDRVGTEAFF TGCAGCTCGGACAGGGTAGGTACTGAAGCTTTCTTT TRBD1 TRBV29-1 few TRBJ1-1
CASSIDGVLNTEAFF TGTGCCAGTAGTATAGATGGGGTATTGAACACTGAAGCTTTCTTT - TRBV19 - TRBJ1-1
CASSSGPTGRNGYGYTF TGTGCCAGCAGCTCGGGCCCCACGGGAAGGAACGGCTATGGCTACACCTTC - TRBV5-6 - TRBJ1-2
CASSVEAEDGYTF TGTGCCAGCAGCGTAGAGGCAGAAGATGGCTACACCTTC - TRBV9 few TRBJ1-2
CASSQVQAPNTGELFF TGTGCCAGCAGCCAAGTACAAGCCCCCAACACCGGGGAGCTGTTTTTT - TRBV4-2 - TRBJ2-2
CASSFTSSGSTDTQYF TGTGCCAGCAGTTTTACCTCTAGCGGCAGCACAGATACGCAGTATTTT TRBD2 TRBV28 - TRBJ2-3
CSARQGNYGYTF TGCAGCGCCCGACAGGGAAACTATGGCTACACCTTC TRBD1 TRBV29-1 - TRBJ1-2
CASSFGRGWAEAFF TGTGCCAGCAGTTTCGGTAGGGGTTGGGCTGAAGCTTTCTTT - TRBV27 once TRBJ1-1
CASSPDRGKGGYTF TGTGCCAGCTCACCGGACAGGGGAAAAGGTGGCTACACCTTC TRBD1 TRBV18 - TRBJ1-2
CASSVSAGGSPDTQYF TGTGCCAGCAGCGTTTCAGCGGGAGGGTCGCCAGATACGCAGTATTTT TRBD2 TRBV9 - TRBJ2-3
CASSPSPRQGPNTEAFF TGTGCCAGCAGCCCATCCCCCCGACAGGGGCCGAACACTGAAGCTTTCTTT TRBD1 TRBV5-4 - TRBJ1-1
CASSYRPGDTEAFF TGTGCCAGCAGTTACCGCCCAGGGGACACTGAAGCTTTCTTT - TRBV6-6 - TRBJ1-1
CASSIATNYGYTF TGTGCCAGCAGCATTGCGACTAACTATGGCTACACCTTC - TRBV11-2 - TRBJ1-2
CASSLARGTEAFF TGTGCCAGCAGCTTAGCTAGGGGTACTGAAGCTTTCTTT - TRBV7-2 - TRBJ1-1
CASSLTLGSPTDTQYF TGTGCCAGCAGTCTTACTCTCGGCAGCCCCACAGATACGCAGTATTTT - TRBV5-5 - TRBJ2-3
CASQGAVSNQPQHF TGTGCCAGCCAGGGGGCGGTGAGCAATCAGCCCCAGCATTTT TRBD1 TRBV19 - TRBJ1-5
CASSGGGPTDTQYF TGTGCCAGCAGTGGGGGGGGTCCCACAGATACGCAGTATTTT TRBD2 TRBV25-1 once TRBJ2-3
CASSLDRGEGTGELFF TGTGCCAGCAGCTTAGATCGTGGGGAAGGCACCGGGGAGCTGTTTTTT - TRBV11-2 - TRBJ2-2
CASSHSVEAFF TGCGCCAGCAGCCATTCCGTAGAAGCTTTCTTT - TRBV4-1 - TRBJ1-1
CASDRPRHYGYTF TGTGCATCCGACAGGCCCCGTCACTATGGCTACACCTTC - TRBV30 - TRBJ1-2
CASSQDLGRGGYNEQFF TGCGCCAGCAGCCAAGATTTAGGCAGGGGAGGATACAATGAGCAGTTCTTC - TRBV4-3 - TRBJ2-1
CASSATDRGQKLFF TGTGCCAGCAGCGCCACTGACAGGGGTCAAAAACTGTTTTTT TRBD1 TRBV7-9 - TRBJ1-4
CASSQDSRPGVFGEQFF TGCGCCAGCAGCCAAGATTCGAGGCCAGGGGTGTTTGGTGAGCAGTTCTTC - TRBV4-1 - TRBJ2-1
CASSPSQGGSPLHF TGTGCCAGCAGTCCCTCGCAGGGAGGGTCACCCCTCCACTTT - TRBV27 - TRBJ1-6
CASSSWMGTFNYGYTF TGTGCCAGCAGTTCTTGGATGGGGACCTTTAACTATGGCTACACCTTC - TRBV6-6 - TRBJ1-2
CASSPPTGELFF TGTGCCAGCAGCCCCCCCACCGGGGAGCTGTTTTTT - TRBV11-3 once TRBJ2-2
CSVENLELHGYTF TGCAGCGTCGAAAACCTTGAACTACATGGCTACACCTTC - TRBV29-1 - TRBJ1-2